These T cell receptor beta chains were read from a single sample in a study of shared clonotypes between healthy human individuals. TCRdb's table, derived via immunoSEQ multiplex PCR, lists solely in-frame clones and lacks some. The sample consists of some 2,400,000 clones, under 97% of them appearing once. Sequencing was done on a sample of naive CD4+ T cells sorted from blood. All receptors derive from a man aged 18 to 35 in good health. Each CDR3 is given with its conserved first and last residue.

V: TRBV6-6; CDR3: CASSTNQPQHF
V: TRBV6-6; CDR3: CASSDTDRPYEQYF
V: TRBV6-5; CDR3: CASRTLTGGTGELFF
V: TRBV11-2; CDR3: CASSFTGGSTDTQYF
V: TRBV4-1; CDR3: CASSQDDTITDTQYF
V: TRBV7-9; CDR3: CASSPGPGVSYEQYF
V: TRBV28; CDR3: CASSLLTGIQPQHF
V: TRBV2; CDR3: CASSLRGSSYNSPLHF
V: TRBV7-9; CDR3: CASSRLAGEGGKNIQYF
V: TRBV6-1; CDR3: CASSENRPLGNTIYF
V: TRBV15; CDR3: CATSRDPNRDTNQPQHF
V: TRBV5-1; CDR3: CASSFTPGAITTNEKLFF
V: TRBV5-1; CDR3: CASSLGQEHYGYTF
V: TRBV5-6; CDR3: CASSSLTRGQVNTEAFF
V: TRBV6-5; CDR3: CASSYSNRDRTYEQYF
V: TRBV29-1; CDR3: CSVRSGAWSTGELFF
V: TRBV5-1; CDR3: CASSLGTGPYEQYF
V: TRBV2; CDR3: CASLGQGAEKLFF
V: TRBV10-2; CDR3: CASSLITGGDSPLHF
V: TRBV5-1; CDR3: CASSLGDRDTGELFF
V: TRBV28; CDR3: CASSFLQLKQETQYF
V: TRBV7-3; CDR3: CASSSGHGNSPLHF
V: TRBV4-3; CDR3: CASSQAAGTGLYEQYF
V: TRBV20-1; CDR3: CSARVDLEAFF
V: TRBV4-2; CDR3: CASSQDVASSYEQYF
V: TRBV5-1; CDR3: CASSLEPDSSIYTF
V: TRBV9; CDR3: CASSVGPQGQPQHF
V: TRBV7-8; CDR3: CASSNTPDYYNEQFF